In this sample, the clone carrying this T cell receptor (beta chain) turned up many times. These data originate in a study of T cells in Graves' hyperthyroidism and ophthalmopathy. Amplification of TCR beta CDR3 regions used RNA as the template. Researchers ran a first-round RT-PCR on the TCR CDR3 using the HTBI primer set. One entry per CDR3 protein, called by TCRdb with MiXCR from the multiplex PCR reads. This table holds around 520,000 distinct CDR3 sequences, around a quarter found once. Reasons for excluding patients were uncontrolled infection, other autoimmune disease, pregnancy or lactation. Clinical symptoms, serum thyroxine and TRAb, thyroid ultrasound and orbital computed tomography together formed the diagnostic basis. The receptor was derived from a woman in her twenties or thirties with Graves' ophthalmopathy. The source material was blood.

CDR3 in DNA: TGTGCCAGCAGCGTATGGCTGGACAGAAACTATGGCTACACCTTC. Protein product: CASSVWLDRNYGYTF. The chain is built from TRBV9 and TRBJ1-2, with TRBD1 as a possible D gene (6 bases). This CDR3 is 15 amino acids long. CDR1 and CDR2 from the germline V gene are SGDLS and YYNGEE. V was shortened by 1 base and J by 2 bases, with 12 bases between the two germline ends.